This paragraph covers one T cell receptor (beta chain) sequence. The antigen remains unidentified. This CDR3 is built from 14 residues. From germline, CDR1 is LNHNV and CDR2 YYDKDF (reference sequence). V was trimmed by 4 bases and J by 3 bases, leaving 13 bases between them. The data were obtained in a study of CD8 T cells in ankylosing spondylitis. Researchers built TCR beta libraries using quantitative 5'-RACE with molecular barcodes. TCRdb passed the 5' RACE reads through MiXCR, listing each CDR3 protein once. The repertoire includes roughly 700,000 distinct CDR3 sequences, 19% of them detected once, and under 20% sits in the top ten. Study-level points and caveats: Ankylosing spondylitis blood appeared to be characterized by a TCR beta motif of eight or nine highly homologous variants. Peripheral blood held disease-linked clones only at relatively low frequency, and these were CD8+. In reactive arthritis synovial fluid and blood, some motif variants had been reported before.

The TCR sequence derives from a male donor with ankylosing spondylitis. The sample taken for sequencing was blood, either unsorted or a sorted T cell fraction (not recorded which). This chain links TRBV15 with TRBJ2-7; possibly TRBD1 or TRBD2 for D (5 bases each). The CDR3: CATSIYGTHYEQYF. CDR3 in DNA: TGTGCCACCAGCATTTACGGGACGCACTACGAGCAGTACTTC.